The clone carrying this TCR beta chain was counted between two and nine times. What it binds is not known. The germline CDR1 and CDR2 sequences are LGHDT and YNNKEL (reference sequence). There are 16 residues in the CDR3. Trimming stripped 1 base from V and 0 bases from J, with 11 bases between. Researchers tagged individual cDNA molecules with unique molecular identifiers. MiXCR, run by TCRdb on the 5' RACE reads, gives a single entry per CDR3 protein. The sample carries 35,000 to 50,000 distinct CDR3 sequences, around 5.7% recorded once. The data originate from a study of early T cells in non-severe SARS-CoV-2 infection. Study-level background: Chains were not paired, and sequencing was done on bulk RNA from unsorted whole blood.

Notes on the study in general: In VDJdb matching, anti-spike CD8 responses were favored while private and CD4 specificities went missing.

The origin of this receptor is an adult who was a healthcare worker with PCR-confirmed SARS-CoV-2 infection or an uninfected control (not recorded which). The material sequenced was whole blood. This chain joins TRBV3-1 and TRBJ2-3; D might be TRBD2 (6 bases). Here the CDR3 DNA reads TGTGCCAGCAGCCAAGTATTAGCGGCTAGCACAGATACGCAGTATTTT. Translating gives CASSQVLAASTDTQYF.